These 10 T cell receptor beta chains were sequenced from one sample in a study of T-cell memory formation after mild COVID-19. TCRdb recomputed calls from the 5' RACE reads with MiXCR, one row per CDR3 protein. The data show roughly 200,000 distinct CDR3 sequences, approximately 16% seen once. The specimen sequenced was PBMCs or a T cell subset sorted from them (not recorded which). Receptors originate from an adult woman who had mild COVID-19 (a few samples of this study predate the infection). Cell type and time point are not known.

In this sample, this clonotype turned up a few times. The chain combines TRBV5-5 with TRBJ2-2; D possibly corresponds to TRBD2 (5 bases). CDR1 SGHKS and CDR2 YYEKEE come from the germline V gene (reference sequence). V lost 6 bases and J 5 bases, leaving 20 bases between the germline ends. The length of the CDR3 is 16 residues. The CDR3 bases are TGTGCCAGCACCTCTATGTTGGCTCGAGGGACCGGGGAGCTGTTTTTT. Its protein is CASTSMLARGTGELFF.

This clonotype was counted a single time. The genes are TRBV29-1 and TRBJ1-5; D not resolved. In germline, CDR1 is SQVTM, CDR2 ANQGSEA. V was clipped by 4 bases and J by 3 bases, with 7 bases between them. The CDR3 covers 12 residues. The CDR3 loop reads CSVGLTNQPQHF. The DNA for the CDR3 is TGCAGCGTTGGGCTGACCAATCAGCCCCAGCATTTT.

The chain couples TRBV19 to TRBJ1-5; perhaps TRBD1 as D (5 bases). Germline CDR1 and CDR2: LNHDA and SQIVND (reference sequence). The length of the CDR3 is 17 residues. V was shortened by 7 bases and J by 6 bases, with 25 bases between the two germline ends. As DNA, the CDR3 is TGTGCCAGTACCTACACCCCGGCGGGGGTTCGAGGTCAGCCCCAGCATTTT. It translates to CASTYTPAGVRGQPQHF.

In this sample, this clonotype turned up a few times. This sequence joins TRBV6-5 and TRBJ2-7; tentative D call: TRBD1 (5 bases). Germline CDR1 is MNHEY and CDR2 is SVGAGI. The V and J ends lost 0 bases and 1 base respectively, with 16 bases between them. CDR3 length equals 17 residues. The CDR3: CASSYSWPVDTSYEQYF. CDR3 nucleotide sequence: TGTGCCAGCAGTTACTCTTGGCCGGTGGACACTTCCTACGAGCAGTACTTC.

The chain recombines TRBV5-1 with TRBJ1-2; the match to TRBD1 covers 9 bases. Unmatched junction bases numbered 15, after V lost 3 bases and J lost 0 bases. This CDR3 spans 19 amino acids. The germline CDR1 and CDR2 sequences are SGHRS and YFSETQ. The CDR3 DNA is TGCGCCAGCAGCTCCTCGAACAGGGGGCCCTCAGCCACTAACTATGGCTACACCTTC. Translating gives CASSSSNRGPSATNYGYTF.

There are a few counts of this clonotype. V usage is TRBV3-1 and J usage is TRBJ1-1, with D possibly matching TRBD1 (5 bases). The CDR3 runs 13 residues. CDR1 LGHDT and CDR2 YNNKEL come from the germline V gene (reference sequence). V gave up 7 bases and J gave up 4 bases, with 13 bases separating them. CDR3 loop: CASTPRGFTEAFF. The CDR3 DNA follows: TGTGCCAGCACTCCAAGGGGCTTCACTGAAGCTTTCTTT.

This clonotype occurred a few times. This sequence joins TRBV15 and TRBJ2-7; weak D call: TRBD1 (5 bases). CDR1 LNHNV and CDR2 YYDKDF come from the germline V gene (reference sequence). V was cut by 4 bases and J by 2 bases, with 9 bases left in between. This CDR3 region has 13 residues. The CDR3 coding sequence is TGTGCCACCAGCACCACAGGAACCTACGAGCAGTACTTC. Its translation is CATSTTGTYEQYF.

V gene TRBV5-5 combines with J gene TRBJ2-2; TRBD2 matches at 8 bases. The germline gives CDR1 SGHKS, CDR2 YYEKEE (reference sequence). The CDR3 has 16 residues. Trimming at V came to 4 bases and at J to 2 bases, leaving 7 bases not matched to a gene. The DNA of the CDR3 is TGTGCCAGCAGCCCGAGCGGGGGTGAAAACACCGGGGAGCTGTTTTTT. It is translated as CASSPSGGENTGELFF.

The CDR3 spells CASSQETHTDTQYF. The CDR3 nucleotides are TGTGCCAGCAGCCAAGAGACCCACACAGATACGCAGTATTTT. The V call is TRBV3-1, the J call TRBJ2-3; no clear D gene. Germline-derived CDR1 and CDR2 are LGHDT and YNNKEL (reference sequence). The CDR3 has 14 residues. V gave up 0 bases and J gave up 2 bases, with 6 bases separating them.

This chain joins TRBV20-1 and TRBJ2-1, with TRBD2 as a possible D gene (6 bases). This CDR3 is built from 12 residues. The germline CDR1 and CDR2 sequences are DFQATT and SNEGSKA (reference sequence). The V end was cut by 3 bases, the J end by 8 bases, with 11 bases between. CDR3 in amino acids: CSASRGRHEQFF. CDR3 coding DNA: TGCAGTGCTAGTCGTGGGAGGCATGAGCAGTTCTTC.